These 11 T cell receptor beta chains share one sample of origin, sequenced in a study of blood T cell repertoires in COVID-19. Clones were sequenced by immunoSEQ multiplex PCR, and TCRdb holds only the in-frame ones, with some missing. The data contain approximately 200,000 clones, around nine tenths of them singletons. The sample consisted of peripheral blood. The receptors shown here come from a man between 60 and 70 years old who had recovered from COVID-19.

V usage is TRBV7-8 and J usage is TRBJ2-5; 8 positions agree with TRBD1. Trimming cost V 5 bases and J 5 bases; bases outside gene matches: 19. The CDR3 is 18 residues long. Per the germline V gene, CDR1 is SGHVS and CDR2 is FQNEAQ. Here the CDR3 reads CASSQGALGLMVSETQYF. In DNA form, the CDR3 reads TGTGCCAGCAGCCAGGGGGCGCTAGGCTTAATGGTTTCGGAGACCCAGTACTTC.

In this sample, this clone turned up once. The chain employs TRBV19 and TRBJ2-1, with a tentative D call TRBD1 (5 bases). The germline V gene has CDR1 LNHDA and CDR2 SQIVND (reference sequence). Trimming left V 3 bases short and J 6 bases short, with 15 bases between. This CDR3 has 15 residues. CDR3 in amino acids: CASSINQQGSNEQFF. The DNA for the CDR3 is TGTGCCAGTAGTATTAATCAGCAGGGCAGCAATGAGCAGTTCTTC.

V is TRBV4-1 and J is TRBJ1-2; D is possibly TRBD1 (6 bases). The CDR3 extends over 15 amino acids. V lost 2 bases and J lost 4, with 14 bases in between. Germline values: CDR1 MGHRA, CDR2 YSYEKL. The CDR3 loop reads CASSQPDRSSYGYTF. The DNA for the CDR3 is TGCGCCAGCAGCCAACCTGACAGGTCCTCCTATGGCTACACCTTC.

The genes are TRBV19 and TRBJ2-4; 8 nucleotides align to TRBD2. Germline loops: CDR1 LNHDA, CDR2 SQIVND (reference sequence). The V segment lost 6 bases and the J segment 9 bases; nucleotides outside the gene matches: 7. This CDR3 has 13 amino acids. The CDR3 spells CASSPGGGSIQYF. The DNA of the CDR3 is TGTGCCAGTAGCCCAGGCGGGGGGAGCATTCAGTACTTC.

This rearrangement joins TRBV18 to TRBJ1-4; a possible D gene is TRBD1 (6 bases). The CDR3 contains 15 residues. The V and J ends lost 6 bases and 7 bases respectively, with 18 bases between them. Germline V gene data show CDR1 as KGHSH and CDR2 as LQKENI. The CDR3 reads CASSPYRDVGEKLFF. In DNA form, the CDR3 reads TGTGCCAGCTCGCCTTACAGGGATGTAGGTGAAAAACTGTTTTTT.

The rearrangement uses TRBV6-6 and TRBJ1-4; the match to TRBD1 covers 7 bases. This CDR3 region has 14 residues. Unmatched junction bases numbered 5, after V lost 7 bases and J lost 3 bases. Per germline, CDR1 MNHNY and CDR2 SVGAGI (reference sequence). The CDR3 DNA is TGTGCCAGCAACAGGGGCACCTCTAATGAAAAACTGTTTTTT. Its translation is CASNRGTSNEKLFF.

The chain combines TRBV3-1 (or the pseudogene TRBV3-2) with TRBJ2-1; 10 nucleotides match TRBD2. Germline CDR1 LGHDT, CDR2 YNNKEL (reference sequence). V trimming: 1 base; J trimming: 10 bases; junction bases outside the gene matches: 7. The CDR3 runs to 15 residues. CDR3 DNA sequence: TGTGCCAGCAGCCAAGGAGCGGGAGGGCAAGGAGAGCAGTTCTTC. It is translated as CASSQGAGGQGEQFF.

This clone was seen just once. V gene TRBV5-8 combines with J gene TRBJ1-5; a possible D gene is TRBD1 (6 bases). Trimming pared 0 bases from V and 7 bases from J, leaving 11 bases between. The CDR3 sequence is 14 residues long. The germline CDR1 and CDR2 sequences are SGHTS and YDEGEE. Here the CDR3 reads CASSLERGGQPQHF. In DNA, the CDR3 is TGTGCCAGCAGCTTGGAGAGGGGGGGGCAGCCCCAGCATTTT. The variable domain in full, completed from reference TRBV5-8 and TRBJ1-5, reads EAGVTQSPTHLIKTRGQQATLRCSPISGHTSVYWYQQALGLGLQFLLWYDEGEERNRGNFPPRFSGRQFPNYSSELNVNALELEDSALYLCASSLERGGQPQHFGDGTRLSIL.

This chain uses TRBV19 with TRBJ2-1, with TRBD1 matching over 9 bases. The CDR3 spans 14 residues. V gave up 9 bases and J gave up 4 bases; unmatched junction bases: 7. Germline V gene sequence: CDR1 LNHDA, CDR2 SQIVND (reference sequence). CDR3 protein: CARGGDREYNEQFF. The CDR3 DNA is TGTGCCAGGGGGGGGGACAGGGAATACAATGAGCAGTTCTTC.

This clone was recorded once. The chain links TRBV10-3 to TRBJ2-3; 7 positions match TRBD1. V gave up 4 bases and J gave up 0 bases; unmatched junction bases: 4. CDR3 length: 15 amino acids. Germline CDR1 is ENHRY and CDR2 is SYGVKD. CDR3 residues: CAISGDSSSTDTQYF. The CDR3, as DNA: TGTGCCATCAGTGGGGACAGCTCTAGCACAGATACGCAGTATTTT.

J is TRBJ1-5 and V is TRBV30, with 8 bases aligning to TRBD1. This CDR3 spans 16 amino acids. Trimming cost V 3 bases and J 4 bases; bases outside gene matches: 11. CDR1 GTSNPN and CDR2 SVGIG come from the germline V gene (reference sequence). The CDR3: CAWSRTGPRTNQPQHF. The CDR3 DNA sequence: TGTGCCTGGAGCAGGACAGGGCCCCGCACGAATCAGCCCCAGCATTTT.